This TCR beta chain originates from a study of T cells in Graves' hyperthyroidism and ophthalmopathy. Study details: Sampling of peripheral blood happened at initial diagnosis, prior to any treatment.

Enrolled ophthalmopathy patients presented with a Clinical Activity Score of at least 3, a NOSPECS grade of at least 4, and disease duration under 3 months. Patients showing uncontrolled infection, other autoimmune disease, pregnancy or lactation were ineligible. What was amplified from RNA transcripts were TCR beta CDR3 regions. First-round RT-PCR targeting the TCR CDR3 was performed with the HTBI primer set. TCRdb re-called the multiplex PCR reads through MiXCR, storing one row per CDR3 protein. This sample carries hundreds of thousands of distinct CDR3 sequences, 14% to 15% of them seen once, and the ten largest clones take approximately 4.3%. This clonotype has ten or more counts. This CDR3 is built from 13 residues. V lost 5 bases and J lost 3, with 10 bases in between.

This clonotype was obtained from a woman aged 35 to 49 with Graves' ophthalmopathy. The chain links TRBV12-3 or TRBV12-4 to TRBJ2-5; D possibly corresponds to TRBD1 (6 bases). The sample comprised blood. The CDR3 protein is CASSLDSKETQYF. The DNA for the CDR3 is TGTGCCAGCAGTCTGGACAGTAAAGAGACCCAGTACTTC.